Listed here are 23 T cell receptor beta chains from one sample, sequenced in a study of Graves' ophthalmopathy and Graves' hyperthyroidism (dated by TCRdb to about 2018). TCRdb shows the sequencer as Illumina HiSeq 2000. TCR beta CDR3 regions were amplified from RNA transcripts for repertoire sequencing. HTBI primers and the Qiagen OneStep RT-PCR kit were used in a first-round RT-PCR, which was followed by a second-round multiplex PCR, size selection and purification. The public reads were quality trimmed at Q25 with fastp and then assembled into clones with MiXCR by TCRdb, keeping productive beta chains. When rows share a CDR3 protein, they turn into one entry using the most common DNA and genes. Within this sample are approximately 700,000 distinct CDR3 sequences, with roughly two fifths of them counted one time only. The ten largest make up 44% of the sample. The source material was peripheral blood. The receptor source for this set is an adult man with Graves' ophthalmopathy.

The chain joins TRBV14 to TRBJ2-2, with 7 bases lining up with TRBD2. CDR3 length: 15 residues. Per the germline V gene, CDR1 is SGHDN and CDR2 is FVKESK. Germline trimming cut 2 bases from V and 5 bases from J; bases unmatched to any gene: 5. CDR3 bases: TGTGCCAGCAGCCAATATCGGGGGGTAACCGGGGAGCTGTTTTTT. It is translated as CASSQYRGVTGELFF.

This clonotype was seen only a few times. This chain links TRBV6-5 with TRBJ1-1; D call uncertain. The CDR3 has 15 amino acids. V lost 2 bases and J 0 bases, leaving 10 bases between the germline ends. The V gene's germline CDR1 is MNHEY and CDR2 SVGAGI. The CDR3 sequence is CASSYGVGMNTEAFF. The CDR3 DNA follows: TGTGCCAGCAGTTACGGCGTTGGTATGAACACTGAAGCTTTCTTT.

This clonotype came up many times. The V gene is TRBV7-6, the J gene TRBJ1-1; possibly TRBD1 for D (5 bases). V shed 1 base and J shed 4 bases, with 10 bases lying between them. Germline assignment: CDR1 SGHVS and CDR2 FNYEAQ. The CDR3 has 14 residues. CDR3 sequence (DNA): TGTGCCAGCAGCTTAGGCAGAACAGGCACTGAAGCTTTCTTT. This encodes CASSLGRTGTEAFF.

This clonotype was found many times. This rearrangement joins TRBV2 to TRBJ2-5; D remains ambiguous. Trimming left V 2 bases short and J 5 bases short, with 6 bases between. The CDR3 length is 12 residues. From germline, CDR1 is SNHLY and CDR2 FYNNEI. This CDR3 reads CASSEMVETQYF. CDR3 bases: TGTGCCAGCAGTGAAATGGTTGAGACCCAGTACTTC.

In regard to this clonotype: One junction end disagrees with the germline gene, perhaps due to a read error. V usage is TRBV19 and J usage is TRBJ1-5; D uncertain. CDR3 length equals 16 residues. CDR1 is LNHDA, CDR2 SQIVND, per germline (reference sequence). Here the CDR3 reads CASSWYDLRSNQHQHF. CDR3 DNA sequence: TGTGCCAGTAGTTGGTACGACCTCCGCAGCAATCAGCACCAGCATTTT.

To note about this clonotype: This may stem from a read error, because a much larger clone lies one nucleotide away. The rearrangement uses TRBV10-1 and TRBJ1-1; 8 nucleotides line up with TRBD1. The V gene end was trimmed by 4 bases and the J gene end by 3 bases; junction bases not matched to a gene: 16. The V gene's germline CDR1 is WNHNN and CDR2 SYGVQD (reference sequence). This CDR3 is 18 amino acids long. CDR3 protein: CASSVEGQEGIGDTEAFF. Here the CDR3 DNA reads TGCGCCAGCAGTGTAGAGGGACAGGAGGGGATAGGGGACACTGAAGCTTTCTTT.

Note on this clonotype: Possible read error: a much larger clone is one base away. The V and J genes are TRBV7-2 and TRBJ2-5; no firm D call. The ends were cut back, 5 bases at V and 5 bases at J, with 12 bases in the middle. Germline values: CDR1 SGHTA, CDR2 FQGNSA. This CDR3 has 13 amino acids. CDR3 sequence reads: CASSPLLGETQYF. For the CDR3, the DNA is TGTGCCAGCAGCCCCCTGCTCGGGGAGACCCAGTACTTC.

The chain carries TRBV25-1 and TRBJ1-2, with D unclear. From germline, CDR1 is MGHDK and CDR2 SYGVNS. There are 13 residues in the CDR3. Trimming stripped 5 bases from V and 8 bases from J, with 15 bases between. CDR3 residues: CASSLSQLRGYTF. The CDR3 DNA reads as TGTGCCAGCAGTTTATCCCAACTTCGGGGCTACACCTTC.

This clonotype was counted between two and nine times. V gene TRBV9 combines with J gene TRBJ2-7; D is perhaps TRBD1 (5 bases). Germline V gene sequence: CDR1 SGDLS, CDR2 YYNGEE. V was clipped by 5 bases and J by 3 bases, with 15 bases between them. The CDR3 is 14 amino acids. CDR3 amino acids: CASSGSTESYEQYF. DNA for the CDR3: TGTGCCAGCAGTGGATCGACAGAAAGCTACGAGCAGTACTTC.

In its sample, this clonotype was seen once. The junction differs from germline at one of its ends, possibly a read error. The chain links TRBV7-9 to TRBJ1-3, with TRBD1 matching 8 bases. The CDR3 loop spans 16 amino acids. Per germline, CDR1 SEHNR and CDR2 FQNEAQ (reference sequence). CDR3: CAGSHGQGGSGNTIYF. The CDR3, as DNA: TGTGCCGGCAGCCACGGACAGGGCGGCTCTGGAAACACCATATATTTT.

This clonotype has ten or more counts. This chain links TRBV7-9 with TRBJ2-2; D is ambiguous. The germline V and J ends were trimmed by 1 base and 0 bases, with 9 bases remaining between them. Germline loops: CDR1 SEHNR, CDR2 FQNEAQ (reference sequence). This CDR3 region has 16 residues. The CDR3 reads CASSLGPVPNTGELFF. As DNA, the CDR3 is TGTGCCAGCAGCTTAGGTCCCGTCCCGAACACCGGGGAGCTGTTTTTT. The variable domain in full, with the rest retrieved from reference TRBV7-9 and TRBJ2-2, is DTGVSQNPRHKITKRGQNVTFRCDPISEHNRLYWYRQTLGQGPEFLTYFQNEAQLEKSRLLSDRFSAERPKGSFSTLEIQRTEQGDSAMYLCASSLGPVPNTGELFFGEGSRLTVL.

This clonotype was counted many times. V usage is TRBV19 and J usage is TRBJ2-2, with D perhaps being TRBD1 or TRBD2 (5 bases each). V lost 2 bases and J 6 bases, leaving 13 bases between the germline ends. Germline V lookup: CDR1 LNHDA, CDR2 SQIVND (reference sequence). CDR3 length: 15 residues. In DNA, the CDR3 is TGTGCCAGTAGTATAAAGGCAGGGCGGGCCGGGGAGCTGTTTTTT. This translates into CASSIKAGRAGELFF.

This clonotype occurred a few times. V usage is TRBV7-2 and J usage is TRBJ1-2; 7 nucleotides line up with TRBD1. This CDR3 contains 15 residues. The ends lost 5 bases at V and 2 bases at J; junction bases unmatched: 8. Per the germline V gene, CDR1 is SGHTA and CDR2 is FQGNSA. The DNA for the CDR3 is TGTGCCAGCAGCCTGGGACAGCAGAGGAACTATGGCTACACCTTC. Its protein product is CASSLGQQRNYGYTF.

The chain links TRBV29-1 to TRBJ1-6; 10 positions match TRBD1. The CDR3 has 14 residues. Per germline, CDR1 SQVTM and CDR2 ANQGSEA. V shed 6 bases, J shed 2 bases, and the junction held 1 base outside the gene matches. CDR3 loop: CSVGTGAYNSPLHF. Written as DNA, the CDR3 is TGCAGCGTGGGGACAGGGGCCTATAATTCACCCCTCCACTTT.

This clonotype was counted many times. CDR3 in DNA: TGTGCCAGCAGCTTTGGACTAGCGGGAATGGGCGAGCAGTACTTC. The encoded protein is CASSFGLAGMGEQYF. This sequence joins TRBV7-9 and TRBJ2-7; 12 bases map to TRBD2. CDR1 and CDR2 (germline): SEHNR, FQNEAQ (reference sequence). Trimming took 3 bases from V and 6 from J; bases not matched to a gene: 6. There are 15 residues in the CDR3.

J is TRBJ1-3 and V is TRBV12-3 or TRBV12-4; the match to TRBD1 covers 7 bases. J lost 2 bases, V lost 6 bases, and 4 bases had no gene match. The CDR3 has 14 amino acids. CDR3 nucleotide sequence: TGTGCCAGCAGACCCCAGGGGGCTGGAAACACCATATATTTT. Its translation is CASRPQGAGNTIYF.

Worth noting for this clonotype: This may be a read error, as it is one base from a much larger clone. Here the CDR3 omits its conserved ending phenylalanine or tryptophan, so a read error is the likely source. The V and J genes are TRBV15 and TRBJ2-5; D is uncertain. The V gene lost 0 bases and the J gene lost 7 bases, with 12 bases spanning the gap. This CDR3 has 14 residues. Germline V gene sequence: CDR1 LNHNV, CDR2 YYDKDF (reference sequence). CDR3 sequence reads: CATSRDYEKGTQYL. The CDR3 DNA is TGTGCCACCAGCAGAGATTACGAGAAAGGGACCCAGTACCTC.

This clonotype was seen repeatedly, ten times or more. This rearrangement joins TRBV2 to TRBJ1-2; no firm D call. Germline values: CDR1 SNHLY, CDR2 FYNNEI. V was trimmed by 5 bases and J by 5 bases, leaving 15 bases between them. The CDR3 runs 14 residues. The CDR3 nucleotides are TGTGCCAGCAGTACTCGGGAGATACTATATGGCTACACCTTC. Translated: CASSTREILYGYTF.

V and J are TRBV7-2 and TRBJ2-7; D is perhaps TRBD1 or TRBD2 (5 bases each). V was trimmed by 5 bases and J by 0 bases, leaving 14 bases between them. The CDR3 consists of 15 residues. Germline V gene data show CDR1 as SGHTA and CDR2 as FQGNSA. The CDR3 spells CASSRRDGFSYEQYF. In DNA, the CDR3 is TGTGCCAGCAGCCGCCGGGACGGGTTCTCCTACGAGCAGTACTTC.

CDR3 in amino acids: CASSTRTALHF. As DNA, the CDR3 is TGTGCCAGCAGCACCCGGACAGCCCTCCACTTT. The chain couples TRBV7-9 to TRBJ1-6, with D possibly being TRBD1 (6 bases). Trimming took off 5 bases at V and 14 bases at J, with 10 bases between the two ends. The germline V gene has CDR1 SEHNR and CDR2 FQNEAQ (reference sequence). The CDR3 runs to 11 residues.

This clonotype was found many times. The CDR3 nucleotides are TGTGCCAGCAGCTCCAGGGGAGGCCCTGAAGCTTTCTTT. Its protein product is CASSSRGGPEAFF. This chain uses TRBV7-9 with TRBJ1-1; tentative D call: TRBD1 (6 bases). Germline CDR1 SEHNR, CDR2 FQNEAQ (reference sequence). V shed 4 bases and J shed 6 bases, with 12 bases lying between them. CDR3 length: 13 residues.

Turning to this clonotype: A junction end diverges from the germline sequence, so it may reflect a read error. The CDR3 region is CASSLGSRSAGEPFF. CDR3 bases: TGTGCCAGCAGCTTAGGGTCCCGGAGCGCCGGGGAGCCGTTTTTT. This chain links TRBV7-9 with TRBJ2-2, with D perhaps matching TRBD2 (5 bases). Per germline, CDR1 SEHNR and CDR2 FQNEAQ (reference sequence). CDR3 length equals 15 residues.

This chain joins TRBV25-1 and TRBJ2-7; possible D gene TRBD1, 6 bases. The CDR3 covers 15 residues. V was clipped by 8 bases and J by 1 base, with 18 bases between them. Germline loops: CDR1 MGHDK, CDR2 SYGVNS. The CDR3 coding sequence is TGTGCCAGCTCACCGTCCAGGGGCCTTTCCTACGAGCAGTACTTC. It translates to CASSPSRGLSYEQYF.